What follows describes a single TCR beta chain. The data were obtained in a study of cytomegalovirus exposure and HLA in healthy donors. The PCR ran on 60 Vbeta and 13 Jbeta primers. Data came from immunoSEQ multiplex PCR; TCRdb stores just in-frame clones and leaves some out. This sample yields approximately 170,000 clones, of which 81% are seen a single time; 1.3% belongs to the top ten. The source of this sequence is a man aged 50 to 60 in good health and CMV-seropositive. Sequences were obtained from PBMCs.

The CDR3 DNA reads TGTGCCAGCAGCTTGGTTTGGGGGCGGCTAGGCAATGAGCAGTTCTTC. This codes for CASSLVWGRLGNEQFF. V and J are TRBV5-5 and TRBJ2-1, with D possibly being TRBD1 (6 bases). The germline gives CDR1 SGHKS, CDR2 YYEKEE (reference sequence). The CDR3 runs 16 residues. Trimming shortened V by 0 bases and J by 6 bases, and 16 bases separated the two germline ends. Full variable domain (remainder filled in from reference TRBV5-5 and TRBJ2-1): DAGVTQSPTHLIKTRGQQVTLRCSPISGHKSVSWYQQVLGQGPQFIFQYYEKEERGRGNFPDRFSARQFPNYSSELNVNALLLGDSALYLCASSLVWGRLGNEQFFGPGTRLTVL.